The rows below give T cell receptor beta chains drawn from one sample of a study of T cell responses to AZD1222 COVID-19 vaccine. Using immunoSEQ multiplex PCR, the repertoire was profiled, and TCRdb retains in-frame clones only, with some absent. Among about 86,000 clones listed, about nine tenths were seen once. Sequenced material: peripheral blood, taken on day 0 of AZD1222 vaccination. These receptor sequences come from an adult in good health. The CDR3 runs from the conserved cysteine through the conserved F or W. The order of the fields is J gene, D gene, clone size, V gene, CDR3 DNA, CDR3 protein. A D gene is named only where the DNA matches it firmly. Not all rows give a size; the values are once, few, many and, for expanded clones, a class.

>TRBJ1-1|-|-|TRBV6-5
TGTGCCAGCACCAAAGGGCGAGACACTGAAGCTTTCTTT
CASTKGRDTEAFF
>TRBJ1-1|-|-|TRBV27
TGTGCCAGCAGATCCCCCTCCACAGGGAGGACTGAAGCTTTCTTT
CASRSPSTGRTEAFF
>TRBJ1-2|-|-|TRBV7-2
TGTGCCAGCAGCTTAGACTCGGGGCTGGACTATGGCTACACCTTC
CASSLDSGLDYGYTF
>TRBJ1-1|-|-|TRBV18
TGTGCCAGCTCATCCGCGATCGCCATGAACACTGAAGCTTTCTTT
CASSSAIAMNTEAFF
>TRBJ2-1|TRBD2|once|TRBV29-1
TGCAGCGTTGAAAAGCTAGCGGGAGGGAGCTACAATGAGCAGTTCTTC
CSVEKLAGGSYNEQFF
>TRBJ1-6|-|-|TRBV7-6
TGTGCCAGCAGCTTAGTAGGTCTCGAAACGAATAATTCACCCCTCCACTTT
CASSLVGLETNNSPLHF
>TRBJ2-5|-|-|TRBV4-1
TGCGCCAGCAGCCAAGACCCCTCGGCAGAGACCCAGTACTTC
CASSQDPSAETQYF
>TRBJ1-1|TRBD1|-|TRBV18
TGTGCCAGCTCAAAAGACAGGGGGCAAAACACTGAAGCTTTCTTT
CASSKDRGQNTEAFF
>TRBJ1-3|-|-|TRBV28
TGTGCCAGCAGTTTAGGAGGGGGTGGAAACACCATATATTTT
CASSLGGGGNTIYF
>TRBJ1-5|TRBD1|-|TRBV28
TGTGCCAGCAGTCCCGGGGACAGGGACCATCAGCCCCAGCATTTT
CASSPGDRDHQPQHF
>TRBJ1-2|-|-|TRBV7-9
TGTGCCAGCAGCTCCGAGGTCCTCAGGGGTGGCTACACCTTC
CASSSEVLRGGYTF
>TRBJ1-5|TRBD1|once|TRBV5-5
TGTGCCAGCAATAAGGACAGGACTGCTGTTCAGCCCCAGCATTTT
CASNKDRTAVQPQHF
>TRBJ2-2|-|once|TRBV19
TGTGCCAGTAGCCTCGCCCCCGGGGAGCTGTTTTTT
CASSLAPGELFF
>TRBJ1-5|-|-|TRBV30
TGTGCCTGGAGTGGTCAGGGCGTTGATCAGCCCCAGCATTTT
CAWSGQGVDQPQHF
>TRBJ1-6|-|-|TRBV2
TGTGCCAGCAGTCAGCAGGGAATTAGGAATTCACCCCTCCACTTT
CASSQQGIRNSPLHF